This T cell receptor beta chain was observed in a study of CD8+ T cells in alopecia areata listed by TCRdb under 2018. In the study overall: Treated patients were enrolled in an open-label pilot trial of oral tofacitinib at 5 to 10 mg twice daily for moderate-to-severe alopecia areata. High-throughput TCRbeta sequencing was used to examine T cell clonal expansion in alopecia areata in both the C3H/HeJ mouse model and human patients. The SALT score, which quantifies the percentage of affected scalp surface area, was used to measure disease severity in treated patients. Patients stayed on tofacitinib for 6 to 18 months and then had 6 months of follow-up off drug so that delayed response and recurrence could be assessed. RNA was extracted with the PAXgene miRNA kit for fixed scalp, the miRNeasy kit for PBMCs, and the RNeasy kit for mouse skin. Clonality in the scalp was compared among normal scalp (n=4), patchy alopecia areata scalp (n=8), and alopecia totalis/universalis scalp (n=8). Amplification of TCRbeta CDR3 regions was done by immunoSEQ multiplex PCR using 35 Vbeta forward primers and 13 Jbeta reverse primers. Patients on tofacitinib were biopsied at baseline and after 4 and 24 weeks of treatment, and several of the patients also had a later scalp biopsy. Scalp tissue and sorted CD4+ and CD8+ peripheral blood T cells from patchy and totalis/universalis alopecia areata patients and from healthy controls were covered by human TCRbeta sequencing. Results and caveats for the whole study, not just this receptor: Tofacitinib significantly lowered scalp clonality and the number of expanded CD8+ clones among the top 100 scalp clones. Unlike mouse skin, where gammadelta T cells dominate, normal human skin contains resident alphabeta T cells that get sequenced too, which complicates analysis of the scalp TCR repertoire. Compared with normal scalp, lesional scalp, particularly in alopecia totalis/universalis, had higher clonality and more expanded CD8+ clones, which suggests antigenic drive. During tofacitinib treatment, many expanded lesional clones remained in scalp and blood, and this persistence may partly explain relapse after treatment is stopped. The treated cohort was small, with a single nonresponder, so links between baseline CD8+ expansion and response need larger studies. Shared TCR sequences between patients were less evident than in mice, which may be partly attributable to HLA diversity in the patient population.

The sample's time point, from its label and the paper: 4 weeks on oral tofacitinib. According to the study, the label for this sample's treatment or condition signals: oral pan-JAK inhibitor, 5-10 mg twice daily. Peripheral blood and lesional scalp punch biopsies were obtained from patients with alopecia areata. After PBMCs were isolated by density centrifugation and stained for CD3, CD4 and CD8, a FACSAria was used to sort CD4+ and CD8+ T cells. The germline ends are 12 bases apart after V is trimmed by 9 bases and J by 0 bases. Counted from cysteine to phenylalanine, this CDR3 has 13 amino acids. The retained sequence is limited to the CDR3, 39 bases, with the frame set at the first base. CDR1 is given as LNHDA and CDR2 as SQIVND, both from the germline V gene (reference sequence). About this clone: The antigen it recognizes is unknown. No qualities accompany the bases; no much larger clone lies one base away.

The method was the immunoSEQ multiplex PCR assay. RNA was extracted from all samples and reverse transcribed into cDNA as template for TCR sequencing. SuperScript III was used for first-strand cDNA synthesis, primed with a 2:1 mix of oligo-dT and random hexamers. A synthetic immune receptor repertoire was used to assess amplification bias, and residual bias was removed computationally. On the authors' methods: Raw reads were preprocessed for error removal, and CDR3 was defined according to IMGT conventions as running from the conserved cysteine to phenylalanine. Clonality was computed by normalizing Shannon entropy by log2 of the number of productive unique TCRs and subtracting the result from 1. CD4 or CD8 identity of scalp clones was inferred by cross-referencing scalp TCRbeta sequences with sorted blood CD4 and CD8 repertoires. Here the immuneACCESS table is served through TCRdb, limited to in-frame sequences with V and J called. Missing clones are a known gap in these copies; in checked studies unresolved V genes cover under half, and the rest lacks a known reason. The D gene and trimming were derived from the DNA, and the V and J assignments and clone size from that table. The sample table contains approximately 200,000 clones; only one count was recorded for around 56% of them. Of the sample, around 3% falls within the top ten clones.

The receptor comes from a human donor with alopecia areata. The sample consisted of CD4+ T cells sorted from blood, taken at week 4, from a patient treated with tofacitinib. The chain joins TRBV19 to TRBJ2-7, with the identity of the D gene unclear. The DNA reads as follows: TGTGCCAGCACGAAAGGGCCCTCCTACGAGCAGTACTTC. This translates into CASTKGPSYEQYF.